This T cell receptor (beta chain) was obtained from a study of OX40 agonist ivuxolimab in advanced cancers. The CDR3 consists of 15 residues. Assay: immunoSEQ multiplex PCR; the TCRdb copy retains only in-frame clones and omits some. The repertoire has 60,000 or so clones, approximately 86% of them found once; the top ten carry over 0.7%. The sample consisted of CD4+ or CD8+ T cells sorted from blood, taken in a trial of the OX40 agonist ivuxolimab. The V call is TRBV21-1, the J call TRBJ2-7; the table calls TRBD1, which could not be checked here. TRBV21-1 is designated a pseudogene. The origin of this receptor is an adult with an advanced solid tumor such as melanoma, head and neck, liver or kidney cancer. CDR3: CASSKAEGARYEQYF. The CDR3 DNA reads as TGTGCCAGCAGCAAAGCTGAGGGGGCTCGCTACGAGCAGTACTTC.